The clone carrying this T cell receptor (beta chain) was counted many times. Its antigen is not known. V was shortened by 1 base and J by 6 bases, with 13 bases between the two germline ends. The CDR3 length is 13 residues. In germline, CDR1 is DFQATT, CDR2 SNEGSKA (reference sequence). The sample is drawn from a study of T-cell memory formation after mild COVID-19. Study at large: Clustering of TCRs was largely donor specific.

Study-level points and caveats: The second-wave clones peaking on day 37 were not confirmed as SARS-CoV-2-specific.

TCRdb called the 5' RACE reads again in MiXCR, with one record for every CDR3 protein. This sample has about 350,000 distinct CDR3 sequences, with about an eighth found just once. This chain joins TRBV20-1 and TRBJ2-7, with unresolved D. Material for sequencing was PBMCs or a T cell subset sorted from them (not recorded which). The sequence was collected from a man aged 18 to 30 who had mild COVID-19 (a few samples of this study predate the infection). Cell type and time point are not known. The CDR3 DNA follows: TGCAGTGCTAGAGCGTGGAGTCGGCTCGAGCAGTACTTC. Its protein is CSARAWSRLEQYF.